The source of this T cell receptor beta chain is a study of OX40 agonist ivuxolimab in advanced cancers. Assay: immunoSEQ multiplex PCR; the TCRdb copy retains only in-frame clones and omits some. The data hold about 49,000 clones, with roughly 85% observed a single time. The clonotype comes from an adult with an advanced solid tumor such as melanoma, head and neck, liver or kidney cancer. Sequencing used CD4+ or CD8+ T cells sorted from blood, obtained in a trial of the OX40 agonist ivuxolimab.

CDR3 bases: TGCGCCAGCAGCCAAGTTTTACGTACGGTGCCTTATGGCTACACCTTC. Residues: CASSQVLRTVPYGYTF. V is TRBV4-3 and J is TRBJ1-2; D unclear. Germline assignment: CDR1 LGHNA and CDR2 YSLEER. V lost 1 base and J lost 5, with 17 bases in between. The CDR3 spans 16 residues.